This T cell receptor beta chain was found in a study of T cell responses to AZD1222 COVID-19 vaccine (dated by TCRdb to the early 2020s). Turning to the overall study: TCR sequencing covered 233 trial participants: 207 given two doses of AZD1222 and approximately 26 given two doses of MenACWY control vaccine. Enrollment into the trials was organized by age into subgroups of 18-55, 56-69 and 70-plus years, and those subgroups contained approximately 150, 30 and 60 TCR-sequenced participants, respectively.

The CDR3 regions of human TCRbeta chains were analyzed by immunosequencing. Concerning the study's data processing: TCRs in the repertoires were matched against a reference library of SARS-CoV-2-specific TCRs that had been generated with the MIRA antigen-specificity platform. Breadth was defined as the fraction of unique TCRs that were SARS-CoV-2-associated, and depth was defined as the fraction of total T cells that were SARS-CoV-2-associated. Using the MIRA data, every spike-specific TCR was mapped to the spike region that the TCR reacted to and assigned to either a CD4 or a CD8 class. Log10-transformed breadth and depth values were compared by one-way ANOVA with Sidak's multiple comparisons tests. TCRdb took over this immuneACCESS table, retaining in-frame rearrangements with V and J assigned. Such tables are incomplete; in checked studies, under half of the missing clones stem from an unresolved V gene, and the remainder is unexplained. V and J calls and clone size are copied from that table; D and trimming were computed from the DNA. The sample data list 250,000 to 300,000 clones, and almost 95% of these were observed just once. The ten biggest clones cover less than 0.6% of the sample.

Overall study results and their limits: After two AZD1222 doses, both the breadth and the depth of spike-specific TCRs were significantly higher than at day 0 and than in MenACWY recipients. In the small 56-69-year group, the increase in depth fell short of significance, most likely because of low power. Nearly half of unique spike-specific TCRs reportedly recognized epitopes outside regions mutated in the B.1.351 and B.1.1.7 variants. Only five to seven AZD1222 recipients were SARS-CoV-2 seropositive at baseline, limiting conclusions about previously exposed vaccinees. Because no day 14 peak-response samples were available, repertoires were characterized only after the peak T cell response. The whole spike protein was spanned by vaccine-associated CD4 TCRs, and dominant responses were seen in regions 160-218 and 743-854. Participants were mostly white British, with more females than males. The authors suggested clonal diversity may have been underestimated.

Taken with the paper, the label for time point translates to: about 28 days (+/-7) after the second vaccine dose. AZD1222 recipients with second doses at about 4 weeks or about 12 weeks were pooled, because spike-specific TCR depth and breadth did not differ between schedules. Vaccinee samples were obtained from the UK trials COV001 and COV002, which included a single-blind randomized controlled phase 2/3 trial of AZD1222 (ChAdOx1 nCoV-19) in healthy adults. Trial participant PBMC samples were collected at day 0 and day 28 after the second dose for TCRbeta chain sequencing. For this clone: The antigen it binds to is not known. One junction end disagrees with the germline gene, perhaps due to a read error.

The CDR3 starts with the cysteine, ends with the phenylalanine, and has 15 residues. Solely the CDR3 DNA is kept, with 45 bases framed from the first base. The germline V gene (reference sequence) provides CDR1 SSHAT and CDR2 FNYEAQ. The clonotype was recovered from an adult who received the AZD1222 COVID-19 vaccine. The V and J genes are TRBV7-7 and TRBJ2-7; a stretch of 7 junction bases matches TRBD1. The sequenced sample was peripheral blood, obtained 28 days after the second AZD1222 dose. The CDR3 is CASSPPRQGVGEQYF. At the DNA level, the sequence is TGTGCTAGCAGCCCCCCCCGACAGGGCGTGGGGGAGCAGTACTTC.